The sequence of this TCR beta chain was determined in a study of tumor-infiltrating lymphocytes in primary liver carcinoma. Study details: The study enrolled male and female patients aged 30 to 69 years. General observations from the study: Between tumor regions, pairs overlapped more than tumor-adjacent and tumor-blood pairs did. Tumors had a significantly higher top-250-clone fraction than blood (p = 0.039).

Making TCR beta cDNA involved around 540 ng total RNA and a constant-region primer. Researchers made the TCR beta libraries by running three nested multiplex PCR rounds with slightly modified ARM-PCR. It was with TRBV1-TRBV30 forward primers and a C-beta reverse primer that the first two PCR rounds were run, at around 11 cycles each. TCRdb reprocessed the multiplex PCR reads via MiXCR and lists one record per CDR3 protein. The sample records around 170,000 distinct CDR3 sequences, about 60% being singletons. From germline, CDR1 is SQVTM and CDR2 ANQGSEA. Deletions cut 0 bases from V and 4 bases from J, with 5 bases between. The CDR3 extends over 12 amino acids. Concerning this clonotype: The antigen is not known.

Germline DNA was extracted alongside blood RNA, which was obtained from unsorted whole blood. A sample of roughly 4 milliliters of peripheral blood was taken before surgery. Sequenced: peripheral blood. J is TRBJ2-3 and V is TRBV29-1; D unclear. The TCR sequence derives from a man aged 40-49 years with primary liver carcinoma and hepatitis B virus infection. CDR3 in DNA: TGCAGCGTTGAAGAGGAGCCAGATACGCAGTATTTT. This codes for CSVEEEPDTQYF.